This section outlines one T cell receptor (beta chain) sequence together with its context. Sequencing used immunoSEQ multiplex PCR; TCRdb keeps in-frame clones, though not all of them. This table has some 900,000 clones, 60% to 85% appearing once. The source of the sample is a study of shared clonotypes between healthy human individuals. This CDR3 is 16 amino acids long. The germline V gene encodes CDR1 SGHNT and CDR2 YYREEE (reference sequence). The J segment lost 0 bases and the V segment lost 1 base, leaving 4 bases of the junction unmatched. This TCR was recovered from a man younger than 35 in good health. The V call is TRBV5-4, the J call TRBJ2-5; 9 nucleotides match TRBD2. The sample taken for sequencing was memory CD4+ T cells sorted from blood. Subset meaning: CD45RA-negative fraction. The CDR3 sequence: CASSLRSGRYQETQYF. The CDR3 DNA is TGTGCCAGCAGCTTGAGAAGCGGGAGGTACCAAGAGACCCAGTACTTC.